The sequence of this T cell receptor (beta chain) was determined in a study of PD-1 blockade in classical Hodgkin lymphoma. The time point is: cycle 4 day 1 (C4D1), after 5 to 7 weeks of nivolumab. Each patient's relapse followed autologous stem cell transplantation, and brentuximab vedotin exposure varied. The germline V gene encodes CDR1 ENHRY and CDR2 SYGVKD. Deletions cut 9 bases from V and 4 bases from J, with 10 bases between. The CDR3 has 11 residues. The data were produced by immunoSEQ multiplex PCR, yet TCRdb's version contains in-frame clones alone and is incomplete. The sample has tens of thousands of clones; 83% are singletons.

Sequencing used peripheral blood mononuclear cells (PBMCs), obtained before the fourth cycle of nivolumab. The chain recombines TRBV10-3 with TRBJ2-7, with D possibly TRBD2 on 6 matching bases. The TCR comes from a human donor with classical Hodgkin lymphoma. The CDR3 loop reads CAMMEGYEQYF. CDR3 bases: TGTGCCATGATGGAGGGGTACGAGCAGTACTTC.